The sequence of this TCR beta chain was determined in a study of T cell responses to AZD1222 COVID-19 vaccine. Points from the study as a whole: Repertoire samples came only from after the peak T cell response. Unmutated variant regions are reportedly the target of nearly half of TCRs that are spike-specific. Two AZD1222 administrations were followed by greater Spike-specific TCR breadth and depth.

There are a few counts of this clone. Its antigen is not identified. The assay was immunoSEQ multiplex PCR, and TCRdb's table has in-frame clones only and misses some. The table shows 54,000 or so clones, with around 90% occurring only once. The CDR3 contains 15 residues. With 1 base removed from V and 0 bases from J, the gap between germline ends came to 9 bases. Per germline, CDR1 MNHEY and CDR2 SVGEGT. This TCR was sampled from an adult in good health. The chain uses TRBV6-2 or TRBV6-3 and TRBJ1-1, with a possible D match to TRBD1 (5 bases). Sequenced material: peripheral blood, taken on day 0 of AZD1222 vaccination. The CDR3 sequence is CASSYFTGVNTEAFF. CDR3 bases: TGTGCCAGCAGTTACTTCACAGGAGTGAACACTGAAGCTTTCTTT.